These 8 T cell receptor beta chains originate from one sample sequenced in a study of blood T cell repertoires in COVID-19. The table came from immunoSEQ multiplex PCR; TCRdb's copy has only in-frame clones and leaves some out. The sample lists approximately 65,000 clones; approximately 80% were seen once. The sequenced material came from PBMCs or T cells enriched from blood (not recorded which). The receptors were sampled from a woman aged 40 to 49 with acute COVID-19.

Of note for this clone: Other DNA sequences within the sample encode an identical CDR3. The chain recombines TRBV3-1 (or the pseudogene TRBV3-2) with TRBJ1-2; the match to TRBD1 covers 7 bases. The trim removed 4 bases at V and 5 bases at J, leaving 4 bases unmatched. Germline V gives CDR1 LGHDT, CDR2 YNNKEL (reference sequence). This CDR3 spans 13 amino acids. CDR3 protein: CASSPGTAYGYTF. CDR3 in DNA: TGTGCCAGCAGCCCGGGGACAGCTTATGGCTACACCTTC.

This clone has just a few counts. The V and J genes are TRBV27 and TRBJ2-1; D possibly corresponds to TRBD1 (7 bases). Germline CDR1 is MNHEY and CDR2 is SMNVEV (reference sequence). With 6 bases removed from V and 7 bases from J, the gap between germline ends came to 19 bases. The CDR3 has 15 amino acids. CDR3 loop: CASSQQGGLGNEQFF. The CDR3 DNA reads TGTGCCAGCAGCCAGCAGGGGGGTTTAGGGAATGAGCAGTTCTTC.

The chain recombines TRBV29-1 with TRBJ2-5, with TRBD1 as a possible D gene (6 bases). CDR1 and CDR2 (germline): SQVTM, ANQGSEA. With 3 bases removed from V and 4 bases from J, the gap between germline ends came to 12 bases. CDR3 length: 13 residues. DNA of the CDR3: TGCAGCGTTGAGGGCAGGGGTGGAGAGACCCAGTACTTC. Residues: CSVEGRGGETQYF.

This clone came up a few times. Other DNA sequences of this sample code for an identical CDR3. The CDR3, as DNA: TGTGCCAGCAGTCCTGGGACAGGCAATCAGCCCCAGCATTTT. It codes for CASSPGTGNQPQHF. The chain links TRBV27 to TRBJ1-5, with 7 bases aligning to TRBD1. CDR1 is MNHEY, CDR2 SMNVEV, per germline (reference sequence). This CDR3 contains 14 residues. After removal of 5 bases from V and 2 bases from J, the junction contained 3 bases not matched to a gene.

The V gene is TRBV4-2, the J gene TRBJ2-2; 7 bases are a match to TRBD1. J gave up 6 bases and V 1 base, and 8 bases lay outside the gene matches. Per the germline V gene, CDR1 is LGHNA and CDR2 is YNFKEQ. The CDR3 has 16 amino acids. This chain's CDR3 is CASSQGRGGPSGELFF. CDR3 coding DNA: TGTGCCAGCAGCCAAGGCCGAGGGGGCCCGTCCGGGGAGCTGTTTTTT.

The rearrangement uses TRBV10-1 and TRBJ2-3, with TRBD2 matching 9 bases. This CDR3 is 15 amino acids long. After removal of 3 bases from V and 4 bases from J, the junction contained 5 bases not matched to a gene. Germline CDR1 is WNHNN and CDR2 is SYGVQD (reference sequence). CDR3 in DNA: TGCGCCAGCAGTGACGAGCGGGAGGCACCAGATACGCAGTATTTT. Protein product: CASSDEREAPDTQYF.

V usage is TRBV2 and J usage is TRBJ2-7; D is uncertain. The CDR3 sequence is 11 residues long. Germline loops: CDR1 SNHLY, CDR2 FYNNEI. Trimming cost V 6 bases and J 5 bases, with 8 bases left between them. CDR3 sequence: CASRVVHEQYF. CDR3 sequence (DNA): TGTGCCAGCAGGGTAGTCCACGAGCAGTACTTC.

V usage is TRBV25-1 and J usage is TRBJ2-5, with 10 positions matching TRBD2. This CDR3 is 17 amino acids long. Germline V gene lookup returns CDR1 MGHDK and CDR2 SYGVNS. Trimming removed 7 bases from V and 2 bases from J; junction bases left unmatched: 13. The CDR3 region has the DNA TGTGCCAGCACCCTTCTCGGACTAGCGGAGGTTCAAGAGACCCAGTACTTC. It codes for CASTLLGLAEVQETQYF. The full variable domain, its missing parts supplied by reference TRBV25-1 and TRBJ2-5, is EADIYQTPRYLVIGTGKKITLECSQTMGHDKMYWYQQDPGMELHLIHYSYGVNSTEKGDLSSESTVSRIRTEHFPLTLESARPSHTSQYLCASTLLGLAEVQETQYFGPGTRLLVL.